The rows below give T cell receptor beta chains drawn from one sample of a study of T cells after yellow fever vaccination. In TCRdb, the 5' RACE reads were re-called with MiXCR into one record per CDR3 protein. The sample consists of under 200,000 distinct CDR3 sequences, around 7.3% of them appearing once. The starting material was CD4+ T cells sorted from PBMCs, obtained 4 to 5 days after the first yellow fever vaccination. The receptors were sampled from a man aged 18 to 29 who received the YFV17D yellow fever vaccine. Each CDR3 is given with its conserved first and last residue. The D gene is left open where the match is weak. Part of the rows lack a size; the others show once, few, many or a class for expanded clones.

V,D,J,size,CDR3,DNA
TRBV19,TRBD1,TRBJ2-5,.,CASSILGTAQETQYF,TGTGCCAGTAGTATTTTGGGGACAGCACAAGAGACCCAGTACTTC
TRBV6-6,.,TRBJ2-3,few,CASSTTTDTQYF,TGTGCCAGCAGTACAACAACAGATACGCAGTATTTT
TRBV7-2,.,TRBJ2-2,.,CASSPGEGAPGELFF,TGTGCCAGCAGCCCCGGGGAGGGGGCGCCCGGGGAGCTGTTTTTT
TRBV4-1,TRBD2,TRBJ2-2,many,CASSPRGGQGGELFF,TGCGCCAGCAGCCCCCGGGGGGGCCAAGGCGGGGAGCTGTTTTTT
TRBV4-1,TRBD2,TRBJ2-2,many,CASSLYSSGGGTGELFF,TGCGCCAGCAGCCTATACTCTAGCGGGGGGGGCACCGGGGAGCTGTTTTTT
TRBV19,.,TRBJ1-5,.,CASFKGEPDQPQHF,TGTGCCAGCTTTAAAGGGGAACCCGATCAGCCCCAGCATTTT
TRBV4-1,.,TRBJ2-3,many,CASSQEARTADTQYF,TGCGCCAGCAGCCAAGAGGCTAGGACGGCAGATACGCAGTATTTT
TRBV7-9,TRBD1,TRBJ1-2,few,CASSETGPSGYTF,TGTGCCAGCAGTGAGACAGGGCCGTCGGGCTACACCTTC
TRBV7-2,.,TRBJ2-5,many,CASSPRGSSQETQYF,TGTGCCAGCAGCCCCCGGGGGTCCTCGCAAGAGACCCAGTACTTC
TRBV11-2,.,TRBJ1-4,many,CASSFNNRVDEKLFF,TGTGCCAGCAGCTTTAATAACAGGGTGGATGAAAAACTGTTTTTT
TRBV5-1,TRBD2,TRBJ2-1,many,CASSPSGSNNEQFF,TGCGCCAGCAGCCCGAGCGGGAGCAACAATGAGCAGTTCTTC
TRBV18,TRBD2,TRBJ2-1,.,CASSPQLAGTYNEQFF,TGTGCCAGCTCACCTCAGCTAGCGGGGACGTACAATGAGCAGTTCTTC
TRBV12-3/TRBV12-4,.,TRBJ1-6,many,CASSLGQAPSPLHF,TGTGCCAGCAGTTTAGGACAGGCCCCCTCGCCCCTCCACTTT
TRBV3-1,.,TRBJ2-2,.,CASSQHGYVFRGTGELFF,TGTGCCAGCAGCCAACACGGCTATGTCTTTCGAGGCACCGGGGAGCTGTTTTTT
TRBV7-2,TRBD2,TRBJ2-5,many,CASSPLRTSGQETQYF,TGTGCCAGCAGCCCCCTCCGGACTAGCGGTCAAGAGACCCAGTACTTC
TRBV20-1,TRBD2,TRBJ2-5,many,CSAGEAGGEQETQYF,TGCAGTGCTGGGGAGGCGGGGGGGGAGCAAGAGACCCAGTACTTC
TRBV19,.,TRBJ1-1,many,CASSSSGALNTEAFF,TGTGCCAGTAGTTCATCGGGGGCGCTGAACACTGAAGCTTTCTTT
TRBV25-1,TRBD1,TRBJ1-6,many,CASSVSGGNSPLHF,TGTGCCAGCAGTGTCTCAGGGGGTAATTCACCCCTCCACTTT
TRBV7-8,.,TRBJ2-7,many,CASSPRVRNYEQYF,TGTGCCAGCAGCCCGCGCGTCAGGAATTACGAGCAGTACTTC
TRBV27,.,TRBJ2-3,many,CASSSREADTQYF,TGTGCCAGCAGTTCACGGGAAGCGGATACGCAGTATTTT
TRBV7-6,.,TRBJ2-3,many,CASSLEAGSRADTQYF,TGTGCCAGCAGCTTAGAGGCGGGGTCTCGGGCAGATACGCAGTATTTT
TRBV4-1,TRBD1,TRBJ1-2,few,CASSHPRDRGLESEGYTF,TGCGCCAGCAGCCATCCACGGGACAGGGGTTTAGAGTCGGAAGGCTACACCTTC
TRBV6-6,TRBD1,TRBJ1-5,few,CASGTDLRPQHF,TGTGCCAGTGGGACAGACCTTCGGCCCCAGCATTTT
TRBV20-1,.,TRBJ2-7,few,CSAAQVLTYEQYF,TGCAGTGCCGCACAGGTCTTGACCTACGAGCAGTACTTC
TRBV6-1,.,TRBJ1-1,.,CASSPSGMPRGAFF,TGTGCCAGCAGCCCCAGTGGGATGCCCCGGGGAGCTTTCTTT
TRBV10-3,.,TRBJ2-3,many,CAAAQAFSTDTQYF,TGTGCCGCGGCGCAGGCGTTTAGCACAGATACGCAGTATTTT
TRBV2,TRBD2,TRBJ2-5,few,CASSKTSAEETQYF,TGTGCCAGCAGTAAGACTAGCGCTGAAGAGACCCAGTACTTC
TRBV20-1,.,TRBJ2-1,few,CSAYRDSLFPFF,TGCAGTGCGTACCGGGACTCGCTTTTTCCGTTCTTC
TRBV5-6,.,TRBJ2-5,many,CASSRGALYQETQYF,TGTGCCAGCAGCCGCGGGGCGTTGTACCAAGAGACCCAGTACTTC
TRBV6-2/TRBV6-3,.,TRBJ2-3,few,CASSSGEGADTQYF,TGTGCCAGCAGTTCGGGGGAAGGGGCAGATACGCAGTATTTT
TRBV28,.,TRBJ2-1,many,CASSKGLYNEQFF,TGTGCCAGCAGCAAAGGACTATACAATGAGCAGTTCTTC
TRBV9,TRBD1,TRBJ1-1,.,CASSQRGQENTEAFF,TGTGCCAGCTCCCAGAGGGGGCAGGAGAACACTGAAGCTTTCTTT
TRBV5-1,TRBD1,TRBJ2-3,few,CASSSDRGDTDTQYF,TGCGCCAGCAGCTCTGACAGGGGGGACACAGATACGCAGTATTTT
TRBV10-2,TRBD2,TRBJ2-1,.,CASSRLAGANEQFF,TGCGCCAGCAGTAGACTAGCGGGGGCGAATGAGCAGTTCTTC
TRBV6-1,.,TRBJ1-1,.,CASSEGPGFAEAFF,TGTGCCAGCAGTGAAGGACCAGGGTTCGCTGAAGCTTTCTTT
TRBV6-1,.,TRBJ1-2,many,CASRREANYGYTF,TGTGCCAGCCGGCGGGAGGCTAACTATGGCTACACCTTC
TRBV20-1,.,TRBJ1-2,many,CSARDLTKGVLYGYTF,TGCAGTGCTAGAGATCTGACGAAGGGCGTCCTCTATGGCTACACCTTC
TRBV5-6,.,TRBJ1-5,few,CASSLEIGTGLSNQPQHF,TGTGCCAGCAGCTTGGAAATCGGAACAGGGCTTAGCAATCAGCCCCAGCATTTT
TRBV4-3,.,TRBJ2-2,many,CASSPLSIGGELFF,TGCGCCAGCAGCCCTCTCTCAATAGGCGGGGAGCTGTTTTTT
TRBV7-2,TRBD2,TRBJ2-7,.,CASSSPVAGEQYF,TGTGCCAGCAGCTCCCCCGTAGCGGGGGAGCAGTACTTC
TRBV3-1,.,TRBJ2-5,many,CASSQENKRRETQYF,TGTGCCAGCAGCCAAGAGAACAAGCGGCGAGAGACCCAGTACTTC
TRBV4-1,.,TRBJ1-6,few,CASSQEGMNSPLHF,TGCGCCAGCAGCCAAGAGGGGATGAATTCACCCCTCCACTTT
TRBV12-2,.,TRBJ2-1,once,CASRLAGQGSEQFF,TGTGCAAGTCGCTTAGCGGGACAGGGTAGTGAGCAGTTCTTC